Listed below are T cell receptor beta chains from one sample, sequenced in a study of identical twins. TCRdb passed the 5' RACE reads through MiXCR, listing each CDR3 protein once. The repertoire holds over 550,000 distinct CDR3 sequences, with just over 7% as singletons. The sample was also linked to a second study, of yellow fever vaccine responses in identical twins.

Sequenced input: PBMCs. These receptors were collected from a young woman in good health. CDR3s include the opening cysteine and the closing phenylalanine or tryptophan. Fields, in order: D gene, clone size, J gene, V gene, CDR3 protein, CDR3 DNA. D genes are given only for firm matches. The size of a clone is reported for some rows only, either as once, few or many, or as a class for expanded clones.

NA many TRBJ1-1 TRBV12-3/TRBV12-4 CASSFLVGSMNTEAFF TGTGCCAGCAGTTTCTTAGTGGGGTCGATGAACACTGAAGCTTTCTTT
TRBD1 many TRBJ2-1 TRBV28 CASSYTWTLGTESSYNEQFF TGTGCCAGCAGCTACACTTGGACTCTCGGGACAGAAAGCTCTTACAATGAGCAGTTCTTC
NA NA TRBJ2-3 TRBV20-1 CSASSSTQYF TGCAGTGCTAGTAGTTCTACGCAGTATTTT
NA NA TRBJ2-2 TRBV7-8 CASSFQVSSGELFF TGTGCCAGCAGCTTCCAGGTTTCGTCCGGGGAGCTGTTTTTT
TRBD2 few TRBJ2-1 TRBV11-2 CASSSPLAALYNEQFF TGTGCCAGCAGCTCCCCACTAGCGGCCCTATACAATGAGCAGTTCTTC
NA many TRBJ2-1 TRBV10-3 CAISDRGNYNEQFF TGTGCCATCAGTGACAGGGGAAACTACAATGAGCAGTTCTTC
TRBD1 few TRBJ1-1 TRBV7-8 CASSPTTGTDAEAFF TGTGCCAGCAGCCCCACCACCGGGACAGATGCTGAAGCTTTCTTT
TRBD2 few TRBJ2-2 TRBV6-5 CASSYGLAGGGTNTGELFF TGTGCCAGCAGTTACGGACTAGCGGGAGGCGGTACGAACACCGGGGAGCTGTTTTTT
NA many TRBJ2-3 TRBV3-1 CASRGGTDTQYF TGTGCCAGCAGAGGGGGCACAGATACGCAGTATTTT
NA few TRBJ1-1 TRBV11-3 CASSSRDRGDTEAFF TGTGCCAGCAGCTCCCGCGACCGGGGCGACACTGAAGCTTTCTTT
TRBD1 few TRBJ2-5 TRBV7-9 CASSLVRTGAFQETQYF TGTGCCAGCAGCTTAGTTCGGACAGGGGCCTTCCAAGAGACCCAGTACTTC
NA many TRBJ2-2 TRBV24-1 CATSDLPQGQNGELFF TGTGCCACCAGTGATTTGCCCCAGGGGCAGAACGGGGAGCTGTTTTTT
NA NA TRBJ2-5 TRBV11-3 CASSSGPPPQYF TGTGCCAGCAGCTCCGGTCCCCCACCCCAGTACTTC
TRBD2 NA TRBJ2-1 TRBV20-1 CSARSLAGGLNEQFF TGCAGTGCTAGGTCACTAGCGGGAGGGCTGAATGAGCAGTTCTTC
NA NA TRBJ2-2 TRBV11-2 CASSLNMAAASGELFF TGTGCCAGCAGCTTAAATATGGCAGCTGCCTCCGGGGAGCTGTTTTTT
TRBD1 NA TRBJ2-5 TRBV5-1 CASSSTGGYVEETQYF TGCGCCAGCAGCTCGACAGGGGGTTATGTTGAAGAGACCCAGTACTTC
NA few TRBJ1-2 TRBV3-1 CASSQGPLGGYTF TGTGCCAGCAGCCAAGGGCCCCTGGGGGGCTACACCTTC
NA many TRBJ1-5 TRBV24-1 CATSDSGQPQHF TGTGCCACCAGTGATTCGGGTCAGCCCCAGCATTTT
TRBD1 many TRBJ1-4 TRBV10-2 CASSDGQGAMYEKLFF TGCGCCAGCAGTGATGGGCAGGGGGCTATGTATGAAAAACTGTTTTTT
NA NA TRBJ1-1 TRBV12-3/TRBV12-4 CASSERTWTVNTEAFF TGTGCCAGCAGTGAACGAACATGGACAGTGAACACTGAAGCTTTCTTT
TRBD1 many TRBJ2-2 TRBV28 CASSRDSPSNTGELFF TGTGCCAGCAGTAGGGACAGTCCCTCGAACACCGGGGAGCTGTTTTTT
NA few TRBJ2-5 TRBV27 CASSFSTLETQYF TGTGCCAGCAGTTTCTCAACGCTAGAGACCCAGTACTTC
TRBD1 many TRBJ2-1 TRBV6-1 CASSEPGQGAYEQFF TGTGCCAGCAGTGAACCGGGACAGGGCGCCTATGAGCAGTTCTTC
TRBD1 few TRBJ2-5 TRBV4-2 CASSQDLGTGSAETQYF TGTGCCAGCAGCCAAGATTTGGGGACAGGGAGTGCCGAGACCCAGTACTTC
TRBD1 many TRBJ2-2 TRBV6-1 CASSPGTGGAGELFF TGTGCCAGCAGCCCGGGAACAGGGGGTGCCGGGGAGCTGTTTTTT
NA many TRBJ1-1 TRBV14 CASSRQLNTEAFF TGTGCCAGCAGCCGACAGTTGAACACTGAAGCTTTCTTT
NA NA TRBJ1-2 TRBV19 CASSIPRETYGYTF TGTGCCAGTAGTATCCCCCGGGAGACCTATGGCTACACCTTC
NA many TRBJ2-7 TRBV7-2 CASSSTTGYEQYF TGTGCCAGCAGCTCGACGACAGGTTACGAGCAGTACTTC
NA NA TRBJ2-5 TRBV20-1 CSARDHNQETQYF TGCAGTGCTAGAGATCACAACCAAGAGACCCAGTACTTC
NA few TRBJ2-7 TRBV4-1 CASSQDRGLIYEQYF TGCGCCAGCAGCCAAGATCGGGGACTGATATACGAGCAGTACTTC
NA NA TRBJ2-5 TRBV7-6 CASSLALAGTGETQYF TGTGCCAGCAGCTTAGCGCTGGCGGGTACGGGGGAGACCCAGTACTTC
TRBD1 NA TRBJ2-6 TRBV3-1 CASSLQGAGANVLTF TGTGCCAGCAGCCTACAGGGGGCTGGGGCCAACGTCCTGACTTTC
TRBD2 NA TRBJ2-1 TRBV20-1 CSAGTSVDEQFF TGCAGTGCCGGGACTAGCGTCGATGAGCAGTTCTTC
NA few TRBJ2-7 TRBV5-1 CASSPFGGAGLSYEQYF TGCGCCAGCAGCCCCTTTGGCGGGGCGGGCCTCTCCTACGAGCAGTACTTC
TRBD1 many TRBJ2-4 TRBV28 CASSLPRQGAYKNIQYF TGTGCCAGCAGTTTACCGAGACAGGGGGCCTACAAAAACATTCAGTACTTC
TRBD2 many TRBJ2-1 TRBV27 CASSFQRETREQFF TGTGCCAGCAGTTTCCAGCGGGAGACTCGTGAGCAGTTCTTC
TRBD2 NA TRBJ2-2 TRBV19 CASSIGAGGTGELFF TGTGCCAGTAGTATCGGGGCGGGAGGCACCGGGGAGCTGTTTTTT
NA few TRBJ1-2 TRBV6-1 CASSQEEGRVYGYTF TGTGCCAGCAGTCAGGAGGAGGGTAGGGTCTATGGCTACACCTTC
NA NA TRBJ1-6 TRBV7-9 CASSLADRINSPLHF TGTGCCAGCAGCTTAGCGGACAGAATTAATTCACCCCTCCACTTT
NA NA TRBJ2-3 TRBV11-1 CASSPGPLEQYF TGTGCCAGCAGCCCCGGCCCATTGGAGCAGTATTTT
TRBD2 few TRBJ2-5 TRBV7-2 CASSSRAGGGETQYF TGTGCCAGCAGCTCCCGAGCGGGGGGGGGCGAGACCCAGTACTTC
NA many TRBJ1-1 TRBV29-1 CSVEQGTNTEAFF TGCAGCGTTGAACAGGGGACGAACACTGAAGCTTTCTTT
NA many TRBJ1-3 TRBV6-5 CASSFQQGRNTIYF TGTGCCAGCAGTTTCCAACAGGGAAGAAACACCATATATTTT
TRBD2 NA TRBJ2-3 TRBV7-9 CASSLTASGSQDTQYF TGTGCCAGCAGCCTTACGGCTAGCGGGAGTCAAGATACGCAGTATTTT
TRBD1 few TRBJ2-5 TRBV12-3/TRBV12-4 CASRRTGGRETQYF TGTGCCAGCAGGCGAACAGGGGGCAGGGAGACCCAGTACTTC
NA NA TRBJ2-7 TRBV9 CASSADPREQYF TGTGCCAGCAGCGCAGACCCCCGGGAGCAGTACTTC
NA NA TRBJ2-1 TRBV12-3/TRBV12-4 CASSVDRISYNEQFF TGTGCCAGCAGTGTGGACCGAATCTCCTACAATGAGCAGTTCTTC
NA NA TRBJ2-7 TRBV7-6 CASSPVEAPSYEQYF TGTGCCAGCAGCCCTGTAGAAGCCCCGAGTTACGAGCAGTACTTC
NA many TRBJ1-1 TRBV18 CASSPKGQNTEAFF TGTGCCAGCTCACCAAAGGGACAGAACACTGAAGCTTTCTTT
NA NA TRBJ2-1 TRBV20-1 CSAADRGSIFDNEQFF TGCAGTGCCGCGGATCGGGGGAGTATCTTTGACAATGAGCAGTTCTTC
TRBD1 many TRBJ2-5 TRBV15 CATSRGVSTGGETQYF TGTGCCACCAGCAGAGGAGTATCGACAGGGGGCGAGACCCAGTACTTC
TRBD2 NA TRBJ2-1 TRBV28 CASSLPPGTSGPLGDEQFF TGTGCCAGCAGTTTACCCCCCGGGACTAGCGGCCCTTTGGGAGATGAGCAGTTCTTC
TRBD1 few TRBJ1-5 TRBV12-3/TRBV12-4 CASSPGTGFNQPQHF TGTGCCAGCAGTCCCGGGACAGGGTTTAATCAGCCCCAGCATTTT
NA NA TRBJ1-2 TRBV6-1 CASSRTDTANYGYTF TGTGCCAGCAGTCGAACGGACACCGCTAACTATGGCTACACCTTC
TRBD1 many TRBJ2-2 TRBV13 CASSDGTVAGELFF TGTGCCAGCAGCGATGGGACAGTAGCCGGGGAGCTGTTTTTT